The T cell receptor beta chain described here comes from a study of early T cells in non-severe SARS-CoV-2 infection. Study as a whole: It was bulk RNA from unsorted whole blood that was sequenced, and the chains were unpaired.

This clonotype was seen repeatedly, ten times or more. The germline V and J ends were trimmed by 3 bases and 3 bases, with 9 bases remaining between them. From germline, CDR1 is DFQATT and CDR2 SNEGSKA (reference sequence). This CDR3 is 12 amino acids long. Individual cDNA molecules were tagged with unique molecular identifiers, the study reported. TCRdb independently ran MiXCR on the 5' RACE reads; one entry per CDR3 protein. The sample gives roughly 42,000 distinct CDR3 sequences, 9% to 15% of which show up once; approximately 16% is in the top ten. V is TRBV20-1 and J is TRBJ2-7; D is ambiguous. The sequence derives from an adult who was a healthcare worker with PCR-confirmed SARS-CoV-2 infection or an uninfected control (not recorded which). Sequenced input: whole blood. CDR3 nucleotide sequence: TGCAGTGCTAGGGGCCCGAACTACGAGCAGTACTTC. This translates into CSARGPNYEQYF.